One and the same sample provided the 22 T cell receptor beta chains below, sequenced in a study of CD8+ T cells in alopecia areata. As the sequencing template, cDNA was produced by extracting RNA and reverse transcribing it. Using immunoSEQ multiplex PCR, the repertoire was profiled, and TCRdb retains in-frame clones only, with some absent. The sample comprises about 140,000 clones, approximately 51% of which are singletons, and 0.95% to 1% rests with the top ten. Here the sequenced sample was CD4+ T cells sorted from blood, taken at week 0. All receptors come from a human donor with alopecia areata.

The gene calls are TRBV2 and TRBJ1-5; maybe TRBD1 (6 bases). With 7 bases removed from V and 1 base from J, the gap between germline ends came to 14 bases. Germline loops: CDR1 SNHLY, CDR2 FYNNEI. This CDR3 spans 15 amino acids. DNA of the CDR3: TGTGCCAGCACTGGGGGCGAGGAAAGCAATCAGCCCCAGCATTTT. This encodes CASTGGEESNQPQHF. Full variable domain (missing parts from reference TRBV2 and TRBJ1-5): EPEVTQTPSHQVTQMGQEVILRCVPISNHLYFYWYRQILGQKVEFLVSFYNNEISEKSEIFDDQFSVERPDGSNFTLKIRSTKLEDSAMYFCASTGGEESNQPQHFGDGTRLSIL.

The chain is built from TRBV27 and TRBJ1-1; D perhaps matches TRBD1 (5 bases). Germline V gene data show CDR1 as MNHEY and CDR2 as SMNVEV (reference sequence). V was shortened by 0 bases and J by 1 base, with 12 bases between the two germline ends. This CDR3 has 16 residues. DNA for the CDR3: TGTGCCAGCAGTTTATCGTGGGGGAGCCCGAACACTGAAGCTTTCTTT. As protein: CASSLSWGSPNTEAFF.

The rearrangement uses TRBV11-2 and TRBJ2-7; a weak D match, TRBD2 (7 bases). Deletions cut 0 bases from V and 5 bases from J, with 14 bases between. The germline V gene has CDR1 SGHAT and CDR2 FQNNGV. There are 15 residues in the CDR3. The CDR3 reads CASSLDPGEGNEQYF. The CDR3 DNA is TGTGCCAGCAGCTTAGATCCAGGGGAGGGAAACGAGCAGTACTTC.

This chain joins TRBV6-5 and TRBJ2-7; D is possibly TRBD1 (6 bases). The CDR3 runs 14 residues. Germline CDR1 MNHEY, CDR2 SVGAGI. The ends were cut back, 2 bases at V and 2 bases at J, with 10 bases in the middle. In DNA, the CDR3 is TGTGCCAGCAGTTACGTAAGGACAGCCTACGAGCAGTACTTC. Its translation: CASSYVRTAYEQYF.

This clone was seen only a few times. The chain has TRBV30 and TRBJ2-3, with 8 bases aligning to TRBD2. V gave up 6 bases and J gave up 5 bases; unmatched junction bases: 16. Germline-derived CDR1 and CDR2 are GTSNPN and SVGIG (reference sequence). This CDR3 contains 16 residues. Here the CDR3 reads CACSRGQAGGVDTQYF. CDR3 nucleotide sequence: TGTGCCTGCTCAAGGGGTCAGGCGGGAGGAGTAGATACGCAGTATTTT. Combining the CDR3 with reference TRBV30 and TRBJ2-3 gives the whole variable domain SQTIHQWPATLVQPVGSPLSLECTVEGTSNPNLYWYRQAAGRGLQLLFYSVGIGQISSEVPQNLSASRPQDRQFILSSKKLLLSDSGFYLCACSRGQAGGVDTQYFGPGTRLTVL.

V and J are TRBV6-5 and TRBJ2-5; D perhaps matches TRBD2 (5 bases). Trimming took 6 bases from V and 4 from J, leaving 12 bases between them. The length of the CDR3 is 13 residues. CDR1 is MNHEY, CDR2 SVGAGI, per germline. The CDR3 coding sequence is TGTGCCAGCAGCCGAGGGCCGGGAGAGACCCAGTACTTC. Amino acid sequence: CASSRGPGETQYF.

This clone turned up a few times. The CDR3 spells CAWSNSGRRPYEQYF. CDR3 in DNA: TGTGCCTGGAGCAATAGCGGGAGGCGCCCCTACGAGCAGTACTTC. The chain is built from TRBV30 and TRBJ2-7, with 10 bases matching TRBD2. The CDR3 runs to 15 residues. Trimming took 3 bases from V and 2 from J; bases not matched to a gene: 7. CDR1 is GTSNPN and CDR2 is SVGIG in the germline V gene (reference sequence).

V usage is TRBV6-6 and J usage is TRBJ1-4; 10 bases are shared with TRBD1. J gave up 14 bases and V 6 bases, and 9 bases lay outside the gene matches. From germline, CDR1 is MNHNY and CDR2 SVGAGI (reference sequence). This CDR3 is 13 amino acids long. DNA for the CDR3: TGTGCCAGCAGGGGGGACAGGGGAGGCTGGCTGTTTTTT. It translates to CASRGDRGGWLFF.

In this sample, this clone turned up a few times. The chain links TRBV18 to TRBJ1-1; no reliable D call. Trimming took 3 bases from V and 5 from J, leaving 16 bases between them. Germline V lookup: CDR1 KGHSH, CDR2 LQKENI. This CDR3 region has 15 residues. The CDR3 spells CASSPSREIRTEAFF. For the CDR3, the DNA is TGTGCCAGCTCACCCTCAAGGGAAATCCGAACTGAAGCTTTCTTT.

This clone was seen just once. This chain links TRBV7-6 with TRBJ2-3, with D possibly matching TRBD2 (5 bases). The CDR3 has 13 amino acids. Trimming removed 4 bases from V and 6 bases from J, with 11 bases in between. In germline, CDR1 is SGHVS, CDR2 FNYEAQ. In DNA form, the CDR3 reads TGTGCCAGCAGCTCCCTCCGGGGTGATACGCAGTATTTT. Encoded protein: CASSSLRGDTQYF.

The CDR3 loop reads CASSPLLSTEAFF. CDR3 DNA sequence: TGTGCCAGCTCACCCCTCCTCTCCACTGAAGCTTTCTTT. The chain links TRBV18 to TRBJ1-1; no reliable D call. Germline CDR1 KGHSH, CDR2 LQKENI. Trimming pared 3 bases from V and 4 bases from J, leaving 9 bases between. CDR3 length: 13 amino acids.

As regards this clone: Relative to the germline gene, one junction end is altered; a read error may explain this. The CDR3 spells CASRGRQGPGELFF. The CDR3 DNA sequence: TGTGCAAGCAGGGGGAGACAGGGCCCCGGGGAGCTGTTTTTT. The chain links TRBV25-1 to TRBJ2-2, with 7 bases that match TRBD1. Per the germline V gene, CDR1 is MGHDK and CDR2 is SYGVNS. The CDR3 totals 14 residues. Variable domain in full (rest from reference TRBV25-1 and TRBJ2-2): EADIYQTPRYLVIGTGKKITLECSQTMGHDKMYWYQQDPGMELHLIHYSYGVNSTEKGDLSSESTVSRIRTEHFPLTLESARPSHTSQYLCASRGRQGPGELFFGEGSRLTVL.

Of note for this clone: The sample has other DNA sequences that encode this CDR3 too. This CDR3 is CSVGDTEAFF. CDR3 coding DNA: TGCAGCGTTGGGGACACTGAAGCTTTCTTT. This sequence joins TRBV29-1 and TRBJ1-1; D is ambiguous. The CDR3 extends over 10 amino acids. Germline V gene sequence: CDR1 SQVTM, CDR2 ANQGSEA. V was trimmed by 4 bases and J by 3 bases, leaving 3 bases between them.

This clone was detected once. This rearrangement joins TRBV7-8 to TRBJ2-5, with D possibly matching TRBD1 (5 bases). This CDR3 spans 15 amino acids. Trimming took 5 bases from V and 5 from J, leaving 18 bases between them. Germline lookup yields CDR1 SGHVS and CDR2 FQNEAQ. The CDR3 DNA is TGTGCCAGCAGCGCTAGGCAGGGTTCTGGGGAGACCCAGTACTTC. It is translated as CASSARQGSGETQYF.

For the CDR3, the DNA is TGTGCCTGGGTAGGGAATGACTATGGCTACACCTTC. Translating gives CAWVGNDYGYTF. The V gene is TRBV30, the J gene TRBJ1-2; D not resolved. Germline V gene data show CDR1 as GTSNPN and CDR2 as SVGIG (reference sequence). The V and J ends lost 5 bases and 3 bases respectively, with 10 bases between them. The CDR3 extends over 12 amino acids.

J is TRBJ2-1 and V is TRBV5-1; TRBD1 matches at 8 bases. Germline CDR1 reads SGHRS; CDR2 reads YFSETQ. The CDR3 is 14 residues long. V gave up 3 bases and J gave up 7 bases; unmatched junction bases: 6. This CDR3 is CASSYQTGENEQFF. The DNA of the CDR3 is TGCGCCAGCAGCTACCAGACAGGGGAGAATGAGCAGTTCTTC.

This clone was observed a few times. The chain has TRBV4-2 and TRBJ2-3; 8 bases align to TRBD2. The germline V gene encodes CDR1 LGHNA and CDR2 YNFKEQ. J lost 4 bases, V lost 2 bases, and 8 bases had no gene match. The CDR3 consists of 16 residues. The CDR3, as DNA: TGTGCCAGCAGCCAACTCCCAGCGGGAGCCGCAGATACGCAGTATTTT. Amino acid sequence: CASSQLPAGAADTQYF.

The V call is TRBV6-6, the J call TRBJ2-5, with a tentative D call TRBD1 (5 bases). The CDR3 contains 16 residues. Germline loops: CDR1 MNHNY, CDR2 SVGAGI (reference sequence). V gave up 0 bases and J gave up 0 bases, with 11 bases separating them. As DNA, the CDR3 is TGTGCCAGCAGTTACTCGGGTGCAGGGTACCAAGAGACCCAGTACTTC. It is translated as CASSYSGAGYQETQYF.

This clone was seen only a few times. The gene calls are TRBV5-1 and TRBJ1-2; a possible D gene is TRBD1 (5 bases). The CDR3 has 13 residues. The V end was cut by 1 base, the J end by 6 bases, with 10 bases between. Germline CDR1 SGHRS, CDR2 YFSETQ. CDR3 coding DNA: TGCGCCAGCAGCTTGCGACAGAATGATGGCTACACCTTC. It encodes CASSLRQNDGYTF.

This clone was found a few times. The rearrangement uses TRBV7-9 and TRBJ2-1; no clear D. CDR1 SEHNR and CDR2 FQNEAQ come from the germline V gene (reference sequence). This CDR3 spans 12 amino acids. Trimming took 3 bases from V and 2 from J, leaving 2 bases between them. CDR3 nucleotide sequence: TGTGCCAGCAGCTTGCCCTACAATGAGCAGTTCTTC. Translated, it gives CASSLPYNEQFF.

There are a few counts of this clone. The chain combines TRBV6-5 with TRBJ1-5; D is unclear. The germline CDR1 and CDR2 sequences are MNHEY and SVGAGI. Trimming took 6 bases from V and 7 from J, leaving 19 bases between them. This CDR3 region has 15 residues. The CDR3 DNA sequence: TGTGCCAGCAGAGCGATGTCATGGGGAGGCCAGCCCCAGCATTTT. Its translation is CASRAMSWGGQPQHF.

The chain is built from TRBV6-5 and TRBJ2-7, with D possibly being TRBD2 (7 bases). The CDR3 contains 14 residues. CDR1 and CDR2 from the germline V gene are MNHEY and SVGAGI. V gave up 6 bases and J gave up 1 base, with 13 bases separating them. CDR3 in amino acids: CASSLGRGSYEQYF. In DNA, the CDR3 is TGTGCCAGCAGCTTGGGGAGGGGGTCCTACGAGCAGTACTTC.